These 7 T cell receptor beta chains came from one sample sequenced in a study of response to subunit inactivated influenza vaccine. MiXCR was run by TCRdb on the RT-PCR reads, yielding one entry per CDR3 protein. The table shows about 780,000 distinct CDR3 sequences, with 18% occurring only once. The sequencing here drew on PBMCs from blood, taken 5 to 6 days after vaccination. These receptors all come from a man aged 50 to 59 who received an inactivated influenza vaccine.

This chain connects TRBV29-1 to TRBJ2-7; D not certain. Trimming shortened V by 0 bases and J by 4 bases, and 7 bases separated the two germline ends. Germline loops: CDR1 SQVTM, CDR2 ANQGSEA. The CDR3 extends over 12 amino acids. This CDR3 is CSVEDRPYEQYF. Written as DNA, the CDR3 is TGCAGCGTTGAAGATCGACCGTACGAGCAGTACTTC.

The chain links TRBV27 to TRBJ2-3; TRBD1 agrees at 8 bases. The germline CDR1 and CDR2 sequences are MNHEY and SMNVEV (reference sequence). CDR3 length: 15 amino acids. The V gene end was trimmed by 5 bases and the J gene end by 2 bases; junction bases not matched to a gene: 6. The CDR3 reads CASSRWTGTTDTQYF. CDR3 in DNA: TGTGCCAGCAGTCGGTGGACAGGGACCACAGATACGCAGTATTTT.

The V call is TRBV9, the J call TRBJ1-2; D gene uncertain. Germline V lookup: CDR1 SGDLS, CDR2 YYNGEE. V shed 4 bases and J shed 4 bases, with 11 bases lying between them. This CDR3 region has 13 residues. The CDR3 spells CASSTRTGYGYTF. The DNA for the CDR3 is TGTGCCAGCAGCACCCGGACGGGCTATGGCTACACCTTC.

This clonotype was observed many times. Written as DNA, the CDR3 is TGCAGTGCTAGAGTCCAGGGCCGGGGGAACACTGAAGCTTTCTTT. It specifies CSARVQGRGNTEAFF. This chain uses TRBV20-1 with TRBJ1-1; possible D gene TRBD1, 5 bases. CDR1 and CDR2 from the germline V gene are DFQATT and SNEGSKA (reference sequence). The V gene lost 1 base and the J gene lost 1 base, with 13 bases spanning the gap. The CDR3 is 15 residues long.

This clonotype was found many times. This chain uses TRBV6-5 with TRBJ2-5, with 10 positions matching TRBD1. CDR3 size: 16 residues. Germline CDR1 reads MNHEY; CDR2 reads SVGAGI. The J segment lost 3 bases and the V segment lost 2 bases, leaving 6 bases of the junction unmatched. The CDR3 coding sequence is TGTGCCAGCAGTTACAGAACCGGGACAGGGGAAGAGACCCAGTACTTC. Amino acids: CASSYRTGTGEETQYF.

The chain carries TRBV7-2 and TRBJ2-3; D uncertain. The length of the CDR3 is 15 residues. CDR1 is SGHTA and CDR2 is FQGNSA in the germline V gene. The V end lost 5 bases, the J end lost 0 bases, and 12 bases lay between the germline ends. CDR3 DNA sequence: TGTGCCAGCAGCCCGCCCCGGGCTAGCACAGATACGCAGTATTTT. Translated: CASSPPRASTDTQYF.

The chain couples TRBV5-1 to TRBJ2-1; 7 bases fit TRBD1. Germline CDR1 reads SGHRS; CDR2 reads YFSETQ. Trimming took 1 base from V and 3 from J; bases not matched to a gene: 7. The CDR3 is 16 amino acids. In DNA form, the CDR3 reads TGCGCCAGCAGCTTGAGTTACAGGGGAATCTACAATGAGCAGTTCTTC. Translating gives CASSLSYRGIYNEQFF.